The clone carrying this T cell receptor beta chain is a singleton in its sample. Its antigen remains unidentified. This sample was included in a study of cytomegalovirus exposure and HLA in healthy donors. Study-wide background: Previous work identified 100 million or so unique TCR beta sequences from 200 million or so T cells.

The PCR made use of 60 Vbeta and 13 Jbeta primers. In the original analysis: Later work found 65 million to 90 million unique TCR beta chains, with 9.5 million to 12 million shared. Sequencing was performed with immunoSEQ multiplex PCR; in TCRdb, only in-frame clones are kept and a portion is missing. Clone size and V and J calls were adopted from that table, with D and trimming inferred from the DNA. The sample lists about 77,000 clones, 78% seen once, with around 4.2% in the top ten. Study-level points and caveats: The classifier was said to identify cytomegalovirus status with high specificity and sensitivity.

Trimming cost V 2 bases and J 8 bases, with 9 bases left between them. Looked up from germline, CDR1 is ENHRY and CDR2 is SYGVKD. The CDR3 extends over 12 amino acids. The source of this sequence is a man aged 40-55 years in good health and CMV-seronegative. The V call is TRBV10-3, the J call TRBJ1-2, with unresolved D. The sequencing sample was made of PBMCs. The CDR3 nucleotides read TGTGCCATCAGTGAGGATAGATGGGGCTACACCTTC. Protein sequence: CAISEDRWGYTF.